This entry lists 19 T cell receptor beta chains sequenced from one sample in a study of identical twins. TCRdb re-called the 5' RACE reads through MiXCR, storing one row per CDR3 protein. The repertoire includes 700,000 or so distinct CDR3 sequences, 8.5% to 9.5% of them detected once, and 0.75% to 1% sits in the top ten. Separately, the same data were catalogued under a study of yellow fever vaccine responses in identical twins.

Sequenced input: PBMCs. These receptors were taken from a woman aged 18-29 years in good health.

A few counts support this clonotype. The gene calls are TRBV7-9 and TRBJ2-7; TRBD1 matches at 8 bases. Germline loops: CDR1 SEHNR, CDR2 FQNEAQ (reference sequence). Trimming cost V 5 bases and J 2 bases; bases outside gene matches: 8. The CDR3 sequence is 15 residues long. In DNA, the CDR3 is TGTGCCAGCAGCGCGAGACAGGGGACAGCCTACGAGCAGTACTTC. The encoded protein is CASSARQGTAYEQYF. The variable domain in full, completed from reference TRBV7-9 and TRBJ2-7, reads DTGVSQNPRHKITKRGQNVTFRCDPISEHNRLYWYRQTLGQGPEFLTYFQNEAQLEKSRLLSDRFSAERPKGSFSTLEIQRTEQGDSAMYLCASSARQGTAYEQYFGPGTRLTVT.

V gene TRBV5-1 combines with J gene TRBJ2-7; tentatively, D is TRBD2 (5 bases). CDR3 length: 13 residues. V was shortened by 4 bases and J by 5 bases, with 13 bases between the two germline ends. From germline, CDR1 is SGHRS and CDR2 YFSETQ. The CDR3 loop is CASSVDGIDEQYF. As DNA, the CDR3 is TGCGCCAGCAGCGTGGACGGGATCGACGAGCAGTACTTC.

This clonotype was observed a handful of times. The V and J genes are TRBV6-2 or TRBV6-3 and TRBJ2-5; the D is unclear. V gave up 2 bases and J gave up 4 bases, with 8 bases separating them. The CDR3 is 13 residues long. Looked up from germline, CDR1 is MNHEY and CDR2 is SVGEGT. The DNA of the CDR3 is TGTGCCAGCAGTTACGCGACTGGAGAGACCCAGTACTTC. It translates to CASSYATGETQYF.

This clonotype has ten or more counts. The rearrangement uses TRBV6-1 and TRBJ2-3; 14 nucleotides line up with TRBD2. V shed 4 bases and J 4 bases; nucleotides not matched to a gene: 1. Germline V lookup: CDR1 MNHNS, CDR2 SASEGT. The CDR3 is 15 residues long. In DNA, the CDR3 is TGTGCCAGCAGTGGACTAGCGGGGGGGCCAGATACGCAGTATTTT. The encoded protein is CASSGLAGGPDTQYF.

This clonotype was counted between two and nine times. The chain recombines TRBV6-1 with TRBJ2-7; D might be TRBD1 or TRBD2, each matching 9 bases. Germline CDR1 and CDR2: MNHNS and SASEGT. The CDR3 loop spans 15 amino acids. V lost 5 bases, J lost 4 bases, and 18 bases lay in between. DNA of the CDR3: TGTGCCAGCAGTCGCGGGGGGGACAGGGATTACGAGCAGTACTTC. This encodes CASSRGGDRDYEQYF.

The chain recombines TRBV6-4 with TRBJ1-2; a weak D match, TRBD1 (6 bases). Between the trimmed V and J ends, which lost 2 bases and 8 bases, there was a span of 18 bases. This CDR3 contains 15 residues. Germline CDR1 and CDR2: MRHNA and SNTAGT. CDR3 sequence (DNA): TGTGCCAGCAGTGACGAATGGGGGCCTTCGGTAGGCTACACCTTC. Its translation: CASSDEWGPSVGYTF.

The chain is built from TRBV11-2 and TRBJ2-5; D gene unclear. V shed 2 bases and J shed 10 bases, with 8 bases lying between them. Germline CDR1 SGHAT, CDR2 FQNNGV. The CDR3 runs 11 residues. In nucleotides, the CDR3 is TGTGCCAGCAGCTTAAATGGGGTCCAGTACTTC. The encoded protein is CASSLNGVQYF.

The chain uses TRBV7-8 and TRBJ2-3; the D call may be TRBD1 or TRBD2 (5 bases each). Germline values: CDR1 SGHVS, CDR2 FQNEAQ. The V end lost 4 bases, the J end lost 2 bases, and 13 bases lay between the germline ends. The CDR3 has 15 residues. The chain's CDR3 is CASSSLEGPTDTQYF. Here the CDR3 DNA reads TGTGCCAGCAGCTCCCTCGAGGGGCCCACAGATACGCAGTATTTT.

This clonotype was observed a handful of times. The chain is built from TRBV9 and TRBJ1-2, with D tentatively TRBD1 (5 bases). V dropped 0 bases and J dropped 5 bases, with 11 bases sitting between them. Germline V CDR1 and CDR2: SGDLS, YYNGEE. The CDR3 sequence is 14 residues long. The CDR3 DNA sequence: TGTGCCAGCAGCGTAGAGGAAAGGGGATATGGCTACACCTTC. Translation: CASSVEERGYGYTF.

This clonotype was detected many times. This chain joins TRBV7-9 and TRBJ2-7; 12 bases match TRBD2. Per germline, CDR1 SEHNR and CDR2 FQNEAQ (reference sequence). The CDR3 sequence is 14 residues long. Germline trimming cut 8 bases from V and 0 bases from J; bases unmatched to any gene: 2. This CDR3 reads CASGLAGSSYEQYF. CDR3 coding DNA: TGTGCCAGCGGACTAGCGGGGAGCTCCTACGAGCAGTACTTC.

This clonotype was detected many times. The chain links TRBV4-1 to TRBJ2-1; perhaps TRBD1 as D (5 bases). The CDR3 consists of 14 residues. Trimming took off 3 bases at V and 7 bases at J, with 13 bases between the two ends. Germline V CDR1 and CDR2: MGHRA, YSYEKL. The CDR3 DNA follows: TGCGCCAGCAGCCAGGCTCAGGGTGGGAATGAGCAGTTCTTC. Amino acids: CASSQAQGGNEQFF.

Details on this clonotype: A much larger clone lies a single base off, so this may be a read error. The chain links TRBV3-1 to TRBJ2-7; possible D gene TRBD1, 5 bases. The CDR3 consists of 16 residues. Germline loops: CDR1 LGHDT, CDR2 YNNKEL (reference sequence). The DNA of the CDR3 is TGTGCCAGCCGCCAAGCCCGGACCAGGGAAAGACGCGAGCAGTACTTC. Amino acids: CASRQARTRERREQYF.

This clonotype has more than one count but fewer than ten. The chain carries TRBV13 and TRBJ2-1; possibly TRBD2 for D (5 bases). Germline V gives CDR1 PRHDT, CDR2 FYEKMQ (reference sequence). Trimming took off 2 bases at V and 10 bases at J, with 12 bases between the two ends. This CDR3 region has 13 residues. The CDR3 DNA reads as TGTGCCAGCAGCTTATATGGTTCGGGGGAGCAGTTCTTC. Residues: CASSLYGSGEQFF.

This clonotype was detected a few times. The chain carries TRBV12-3 or TRBV12-4 and TRBJ1-5; 7 bases align to TRBD1. Trimming at V came to 4 bases and at J to 3 bases, leaving 3 bases not matched to a gene. The CDR3 covers 14 residues. As DNA, the CDR3 is TGTGCCAGCAGTTACAGGGGAGTCAATCAGCCCCAGCATTTT. Amino acid sequence: CASSYRGVNQPQHF.

This clonotype was detected ten times or more. For the CDR3, the DNA is TGTGCCAGCAGCCGTACCCAGAACACTGAAGCTTTCTTT. This sequence encodes CASSRTQNTEAFF. V and J are TRBV11-2 and TRBJ1-1; no definite D call. Germline CDR1 is SGHAT and CDR2 is FQNNGV. The CDR3 is 13 amino acids. Trimming pared 5 bases from V and 1 base from J, leaving 8 bases between.

V is TRBV20-1 and J is TRBJ1-6, with D unresolved. This CDR3 is built from 11 residues. V was pared by 3 bases and J by 8 bases, with 5 bases between. Germline V gene lookup returns CDR1 DFQATT and CDR2 SNEGSKA (reference sequence). The CDR3: CSASGDSPLHF. In DNA, the CDR3 is TGCAGTGCTAGCGGTGATTCACCCCTCCACTTT.

The J gene is TRBJ2-7, the V gene TRBV12-3 or TRBV12-4; TRBD2 agrees at 7 bases. CDR3 length: 13 amino acids. Trimming cost V 5 bases and J 6 bases; bases outside gene matches: 7. CDR3 bases: TGTGCCAGCAGTCCCTGGGGGGGGTCCGAGCAGTACTTC. It encodes CASSPWGGSEQYF.

Many counts were recorded for this clonotype. This chain connects TRBV7-2 to TRBJ2-1; unclear D gene. CDR1 and CDR2 from the germline V gene are SGHTA and FQGNSA. The V end lost 4 bases, the J end lost 3 bases, and 10 bases lay between the germline ends. There are 14 residues in the CDR3. The CDR3 reads CASSSGSNYNEQFF. In DNA form, the CDR3 reads TGTGCCAGCAGCTCCGGATCGAACTACAATGAGCAGTTCTTC. The variable domain in full, with the rest retrieved from reference TRBV7-2 and TRBJ2-1, is GAGVSQSPSNKVTEKGKDVELRCDPISGHTALYWYRQSLGQGLEFLIYFQGNSAPDKSGLPSDRFSAERTGGSVSTLTIQRTQQEDSAVYLCASSSGSNYNEQFFGPGTRLTVL.

V gene TRBV6-5 combines with J gene TRBJ1-6, with 10 bases fitting TRBD1. Per germline, CDR1 MNHEY and CDR2 SVGAGI. V trimming: 0 bases; J trimming: 7 bases; junction bases outside the gene matches: 0. The CDR3 has 15 residues. The DNA of the CDR3 is TGTGCCAGCAGTTACTCGGGACAGGGGAATTCACCCCTCCACTTT. Encoded protein: CASSYSGQGNSPLHF.